This T cell receptor (beta chain) was sequenced in a study of cytomegalovirus exposure and HLA in healthy donors. Healthy bone marrow donors formed the donor group. Study-level points and caveats: Rarity held for most TCR sequences, but there were some public TCRs that occurred in many donors.

The CDR3 sequence is 16 residues long. CDR1 and CDR2 (germline): LGHNA, YNFKEQ. V gave up 0 bases and J gave up 0 bases, with 11 bases separating them. PCR was performed using 60 Vbeta and 13 Jbeta primers. The method was immunoSEQ multiplex PCR; TCRdb's version includes in-frame clones alone and lacks a portion of them. The table includes nearly 110,000 clones, under 80% detected once. Turning to this clone: The antigen is undetermined.

Sequencing input: PBMCs. The V call is TRBV4-2, the J call TRBJ1-2; unclear D gene. This sequence originates from a woman between 35 and 50 years old in good health and CMV-seropositive. The CDR3 protein is CASSQDPTSANYGYTF. In DNA form, the CDR3 reads TGTGCCAGCAGCCAAGATCCAACGTCAGCTAACTATGGCTACACCTTC.